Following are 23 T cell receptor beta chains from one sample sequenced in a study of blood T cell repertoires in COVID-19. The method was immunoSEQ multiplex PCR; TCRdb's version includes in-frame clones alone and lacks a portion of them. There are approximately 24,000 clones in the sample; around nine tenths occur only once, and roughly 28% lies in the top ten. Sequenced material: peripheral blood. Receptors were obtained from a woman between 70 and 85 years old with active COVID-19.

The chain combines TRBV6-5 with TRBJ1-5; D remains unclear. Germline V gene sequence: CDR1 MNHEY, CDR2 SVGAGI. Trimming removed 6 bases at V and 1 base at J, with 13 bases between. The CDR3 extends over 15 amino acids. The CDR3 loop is CASRPPGSSNQPQHF. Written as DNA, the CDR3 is TGTGCCAGCAGACCGCCGGGGTCGAGCAATCAGCCCCAGCATTTT.

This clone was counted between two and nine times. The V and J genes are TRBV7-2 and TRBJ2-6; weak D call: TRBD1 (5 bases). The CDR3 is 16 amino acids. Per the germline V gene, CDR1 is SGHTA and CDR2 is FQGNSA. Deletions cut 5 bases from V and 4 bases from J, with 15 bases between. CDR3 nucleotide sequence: TGTGCCAGCAGCGCAAAAGGACAAACCGGGGCCAACGTCCTGACTTTC. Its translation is CASSAKGQTGANVLTF.

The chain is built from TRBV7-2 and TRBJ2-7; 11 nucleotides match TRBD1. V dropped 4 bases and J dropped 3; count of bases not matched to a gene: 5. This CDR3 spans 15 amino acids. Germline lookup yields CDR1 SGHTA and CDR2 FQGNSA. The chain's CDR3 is CASSSRTGGFYEQYF. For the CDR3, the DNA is TGTGCCAGCAGCTCGCGGACAGGGGGCTTCTACGAGCAGTACTTC. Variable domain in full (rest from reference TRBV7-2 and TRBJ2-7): GAGVSQSPSNKVTEKGKDVELRCDPISGHTALYWYRQSLGQGLEFLIYFQGNSAPDKSGLPSDRFSAERTGGSVSTLTIQRTQQEDSAVYLCASSSRTGGFYEQYFGPGTRLTVT.

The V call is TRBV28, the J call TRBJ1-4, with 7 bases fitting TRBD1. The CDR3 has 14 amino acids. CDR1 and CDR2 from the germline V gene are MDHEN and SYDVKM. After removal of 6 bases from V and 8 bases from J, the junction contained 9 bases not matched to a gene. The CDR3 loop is CASRKTGVGEKLFF. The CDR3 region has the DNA TGTGCCAGCAGAAAAACAGGGGTAGGAGAAAAACTGTTTTTT.

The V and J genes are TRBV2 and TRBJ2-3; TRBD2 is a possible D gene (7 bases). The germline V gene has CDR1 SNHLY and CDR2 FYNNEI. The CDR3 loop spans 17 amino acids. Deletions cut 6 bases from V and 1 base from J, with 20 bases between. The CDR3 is CASRANRGARGTDTQYF. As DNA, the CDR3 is TGTGCCAGCAGGGCCAACCGGGGGGCGCGGGGCACAGATACGCAGTATTTT.

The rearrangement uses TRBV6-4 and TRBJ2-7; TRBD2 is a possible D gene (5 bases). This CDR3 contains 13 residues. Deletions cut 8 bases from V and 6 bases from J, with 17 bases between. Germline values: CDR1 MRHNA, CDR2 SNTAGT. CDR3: CASSPRPRGEQYF. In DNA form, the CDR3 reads TGTGCCAGCTCCCCCCGTCCACGGGGCGAGCAGTACTTC.

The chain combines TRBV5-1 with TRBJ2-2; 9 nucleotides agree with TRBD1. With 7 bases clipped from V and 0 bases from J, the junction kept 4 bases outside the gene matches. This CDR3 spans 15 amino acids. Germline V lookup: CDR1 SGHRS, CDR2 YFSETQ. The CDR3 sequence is CASRGDRANTGELFF. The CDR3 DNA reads TGCGCCAGCCGCGGGGACAGGGCGAACACCGGGGAGCTGTTTTTT. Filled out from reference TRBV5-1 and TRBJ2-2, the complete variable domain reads KAGVTQTPRYLIKTRGQQVTLSCSPISGHRSVSWYQQTPGQGLQFLFEYFSETQRNKGNFPGRFSGRQFSNSRSEMNVSTLELGDSALYLCASRGDRANTGELFFGEGSRLTVL.

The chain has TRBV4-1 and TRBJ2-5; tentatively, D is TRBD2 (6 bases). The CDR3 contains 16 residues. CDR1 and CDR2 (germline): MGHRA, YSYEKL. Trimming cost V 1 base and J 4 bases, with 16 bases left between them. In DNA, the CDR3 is TGCGCCAGCAGCCAAGGTAGTAGCGGATTCGGAGAGACCCAGTACTTC. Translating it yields CASSQGSSGFGETQYF.

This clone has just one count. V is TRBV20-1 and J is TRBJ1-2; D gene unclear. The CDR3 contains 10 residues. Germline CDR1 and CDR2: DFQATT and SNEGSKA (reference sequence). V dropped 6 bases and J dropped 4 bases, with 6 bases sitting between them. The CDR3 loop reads CSAPVYGYTF. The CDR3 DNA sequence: TGCAGTGCCCCGGTCTATGGCTACACCTTC.

The chain's CDR3 is CASAWGRGANVLTF. CDR3 nucleotide sequence: TGTGCCAGCGCCTGGGGGCGTGGGGCCAACGTCCTGACTTTC. The V call is TRBV6-5, the J call TRBJ2-6; TRBD1 might be the D (6 bases). This CDR3 region has 14 residues. Trimming left V 8 bases short and J 3 bases short, with 11 bases between. Per germline, CDR1 MNHEY and CDR2 SVGAGI.

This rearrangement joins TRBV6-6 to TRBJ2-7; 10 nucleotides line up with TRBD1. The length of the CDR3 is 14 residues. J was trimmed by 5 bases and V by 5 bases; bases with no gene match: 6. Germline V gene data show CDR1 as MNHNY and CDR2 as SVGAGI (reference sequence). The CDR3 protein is CASSSGTGVNEQYF. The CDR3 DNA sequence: TGTGCCAGCAGTAGCGGGACAGGGGTTAACGAGCAGTACTTC.

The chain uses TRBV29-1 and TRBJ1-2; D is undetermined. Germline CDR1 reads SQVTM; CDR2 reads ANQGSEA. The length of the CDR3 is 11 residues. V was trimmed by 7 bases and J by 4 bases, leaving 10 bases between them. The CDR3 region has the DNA TGCAGCGCGAACCCAGGCTATGGCTACACCTTC. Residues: CSANPGYGYTF.

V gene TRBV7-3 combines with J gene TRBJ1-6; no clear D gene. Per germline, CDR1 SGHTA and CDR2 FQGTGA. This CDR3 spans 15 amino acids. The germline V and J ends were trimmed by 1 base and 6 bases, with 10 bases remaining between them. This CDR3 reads CASSLNAGSNSPLHF. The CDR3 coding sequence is TGTGCCAGCAGCTTAAATGCGGGAAGTAATTCACCCCTCCACTTT.

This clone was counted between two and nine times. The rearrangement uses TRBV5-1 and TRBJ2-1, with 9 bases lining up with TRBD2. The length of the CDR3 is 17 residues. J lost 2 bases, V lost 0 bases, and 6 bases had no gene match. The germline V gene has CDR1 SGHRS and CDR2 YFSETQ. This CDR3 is CASSLGHLAGAYNEQFF. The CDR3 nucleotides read TGCGCCAGCAGCTTGGGACACTTAGCGGGGGCCTACAATGAGCAGTTCTTC. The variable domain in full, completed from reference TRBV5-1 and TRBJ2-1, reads KAGVTQTPRYLIKTRGQQVTLSCSPISGHRSVSWYQQTPGQGLQFLFEYFSETQRNKGNFPGRFSGRQFSNSRSEMNVSTLELGDSALYLCASSLGHLAGAYNEQFFGPGTRLTVL.

The CDR3 nucleotides are TGTGCCATCAGGGCGGACAGGGCCTACAATCAGCCCCAGCATTTT. Translated: CAIRADRAYNQPQHF. The chain carries TRBV10-3 and TRBJ1-5; 8 bases map to TRBD1. J gave up 3 bases and V 6 bases, and 7 bases lay outside the gene matches. The CDR3 runs to 15 residues. In germline, CDR1 is ENHRY, CDR2 SYGVKD.

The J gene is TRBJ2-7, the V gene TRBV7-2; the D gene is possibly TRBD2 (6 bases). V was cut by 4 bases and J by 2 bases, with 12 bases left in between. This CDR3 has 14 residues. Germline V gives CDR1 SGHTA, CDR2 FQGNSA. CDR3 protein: CASSSGAGTYEQYF. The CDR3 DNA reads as TGTGCCAGCAGCTCCGGGGCGGGGACCTACGAGCAGTACTTC.

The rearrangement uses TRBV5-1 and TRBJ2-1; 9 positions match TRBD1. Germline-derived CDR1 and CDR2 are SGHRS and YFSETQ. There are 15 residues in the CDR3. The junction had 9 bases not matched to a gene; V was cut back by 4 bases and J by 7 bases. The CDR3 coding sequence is TGCGCCAGCAGCAGGGCCGGGACAGGGTGGAATGAGCAGTTCTTC. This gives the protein CASSRAGTGWNEQFF.

The CDR3 region has the DNA TGTGCCAGCAGCTATCAGGCAGGCACAGATACGCAGTATTTT. It is translated as CASSYQAGTDTQYF. The chain joins TRBV11-3 to TRBJ2-3; no clear D gene. Trimming left V 4 bases short and J 1 base short, with 9 bases between. The CDR3 consists of 14 residues. The germline gives CDR1 SGHNT, CDR2 YENEEA.

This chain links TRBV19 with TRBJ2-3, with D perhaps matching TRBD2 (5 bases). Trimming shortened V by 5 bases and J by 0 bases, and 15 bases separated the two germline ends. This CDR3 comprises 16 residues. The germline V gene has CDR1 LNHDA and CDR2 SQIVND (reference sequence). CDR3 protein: CASSSGVVRSTDTQYF. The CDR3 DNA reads TGTGCCAGTAGTTCCGGGGTTGTCAGGAGCACAGATACGCAGTATTTT.

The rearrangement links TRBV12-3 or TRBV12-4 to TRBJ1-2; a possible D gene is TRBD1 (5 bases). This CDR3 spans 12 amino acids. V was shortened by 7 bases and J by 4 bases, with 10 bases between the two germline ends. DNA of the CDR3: TGTGCCAGCACTACAGGAACCTATGGCTACACCTTC. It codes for CASTTGTYGYTF.

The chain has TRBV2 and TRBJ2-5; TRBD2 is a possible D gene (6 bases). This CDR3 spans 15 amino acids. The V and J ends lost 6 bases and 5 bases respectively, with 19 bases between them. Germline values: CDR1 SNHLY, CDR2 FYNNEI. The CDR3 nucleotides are TGTGCCAGCAGGGCGGGGTGGCAGGGTAGGGAGACCCAGTACTTC. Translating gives CASRAGWQGRETQYF.

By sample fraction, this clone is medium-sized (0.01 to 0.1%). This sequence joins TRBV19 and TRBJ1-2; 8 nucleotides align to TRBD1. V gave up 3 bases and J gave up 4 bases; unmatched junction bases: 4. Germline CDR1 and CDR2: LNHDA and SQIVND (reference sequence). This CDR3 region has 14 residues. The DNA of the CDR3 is TGTGCCAGTAGTATCGGGCAGGGGGCCTATGGCTACACCTTC. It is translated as CASSIGQGAYGYTF.

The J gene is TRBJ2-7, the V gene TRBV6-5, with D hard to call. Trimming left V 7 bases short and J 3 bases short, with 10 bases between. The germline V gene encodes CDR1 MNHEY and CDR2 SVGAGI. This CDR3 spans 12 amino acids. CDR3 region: CASMELLYEQYF. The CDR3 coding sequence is TGTGCCAGCATGGAACTACTCTACGAGCAGTACTTC.